This T cell receptor (beta chain) was captured in a study of human T cells and chemical hapten exposure. The wider study: Across the whole study, which lasted about 6 months, patients were given diphenylcyclopropenone on the scalp once a week. Study-wide findings and caveats: Counts of expanded TCRs at PT1 were positively correlated with patch test score.

Time point described: patch test 3, about 24 weeks after DPC sensitization. Treatment: therapeutic diphenylcyclopropenone sensitization with weekly scalp DPC. Comment on this clonotype: Antigen: not known.

CDR3 length: 13 residues. V was cut by 6 bases and J by 6 bases, with 15 bases left in between. The V gene's germline CDR1 is MGHDK and CDR2 SYGVNS. TCRdb reanalysed the RACE reads using MiXCR and keeps one entry per CDR3 protein. The sample has under 130,000 distinct CDR3 sequences, 30% to 35% seen once. This TCR was recovered from a man aged 40-49 years with alopecia areata. Some clones in this sample may be carry-over from other donors' samples. This chain joins TRBV25-1 and TRBJ2-7, with D hard to call. The input for sequencing was whole blood, taken in connection with sensitization to the hapten diphenylcyclopropenone (DPC). The CDR3 DNA follows: TGTGCCAGCAGCCCGGGTCCTCCGGCCGAGCAGTACTTC. This gives the protein CASSPGPPAEQYF.